One and the same sample provided the 31 T cell receptor beta chains below, sequenced in a study of shared clonotypes between healthy human individuals. Repertoires were generated with immunoSEQ multiplex PCR, while TCRdb's copy carries only in-frame clones and drops some. The table has fewer than 650,000 clones, around 78% seen once. The sequencing input was PBMCs. Receptors originate from a woman in her 40s in good health. Some clones in this sample may be carry-over from other donors' samples.

This clone was observed a few times. V usage is TRBV7-9 and J usage is TRBJ1-5; D is possibly TRBD1 (5 bases). The germline V and J ends were trimmed by 10 bases and 4 bases, with 17 bases remaining between them. The germline V gene encodes CDR1 SEHNR and CDR2 FQNEAQ (reference sequence). CDR3 size: 14 residues. CDR3 in DNA: TGTGCCACCAGTAGAGCCGAGGGGAATCAGCCCCAGCATTTT. As protein: CATSRAEGNQPQHF.

This clone occurred once. V is TRBV4-1 and J is TRBJ2-2; 7 positions match TRBD1. Trimming removed 4 bases from V and 7 bases from J; junction bases left unmatched: 9. This CDR3 has 15 amino acids. CDR1 MGHRA and CDR2 YSYEKL come from the germline V gene. CDR3 sequence reads: CASSRIEDRIGELFF. The CDR3 nucleotides are TGCGCCAGCAGCCGCATTGAGGACAGGATCGGGGAGCTGTTTTTT.

This chain joins TRBV7-3 and TRBJ2-5, with 10 bases matching TRBD2. This CDR3 is 15 amino acids long. V gave up 5 bases and J gave up 3 bases; unmatched junction bases: 6. CDR1 is SGHTA, CDR2 FQGTGA, per germline. The CDR3 reads CASSRSGRAEETQYF. CDR3 DNA sequence: TGTGCCAGCAGCCGAAGCGGGAGGGCCGAAGAGACCCAGTACTTC. Full variable domain (outside the CDR3, taken from reference TRBV7-3 and TRBJ2-5): GAGVSQTPSNKVTEKGKYVELRCDPISGHTALYWYRQSLGQGPEFLIYFQGTGAADDSGLPNDRFFAVRPEGSVSTLKIQRTERGDSAVYLCASSRSGRAEETQYFGPGTRLLVL.

This rearrangement joins TRBV5-1 to TRBJ2-5, with 10 bases identical to TRBD2. The CDR3 is 16 amino acids. The germline V gene has CDR1 SGHRS and CDR2 YFSETQ. V gave up 4 bases and J gave up 5 bases; unmatched junction bases: 11. CDR3 coding DNA: TGCGCCAGCAGCCCCCCGCTAGCGGGAGAAGGGGAGACCCAGTACTTC. Amino acids: CASSPPLAGEGETQYF. Full variable domain (outside the CDR3, taken from reference TRBV5-1 and TRBJ2-5): KAGVTQTPRYLIKTRGQQVTLSCSPISGHRSVSWYQQTPGQGLQFLFEYFSETQRNKGNFPGRFSGRQFSNSRSEMNVSTLELGDSALYLCASSPPLAGEGETQYFGPGTRLLVL.

The V call is TRBV18, the J call TRBJ2-4; TRBD2 agrees at 9 bases. In germline, CDR1 is KGHSH, CDR2 LQKENI. The CDR3 contains 15 residues. J lost 2 bases, V lost 3 bases, and 2 bases had no gene match. DNA of the CDR3: TGTGCCAGCTCACCCGCGGGGGGGACCAAAAACATTCAGTACTTC. This encodes CASSPAGGTKNIQYF.

The chain employs TRBV27 and TRBJ2-7; tentative D call: TRBD1 (7 bases). CDR1 MNHEY and CDR2 SMNVEV come from the germline V gene (reference sequence). This CDR3 has 13 amino acids. Trimming stripped 4 bases from V and 6 bases from J, with 13 bases between. The CDR3 spells CASSSSRGAEQYF. DNA for the CDR3: TGTGCCAGCAGTTCATCCAGGGGGGCCGAGCAGTACTTC.

CDR3 in amino acids: CASTFSNQPQHF. CDR3 bases: TGTGCCAGCACCTTTAGCAATCAGCCCCAGCATTTT. V and J are TRBV28 and TRBJ1-5; D is unresolved. Trimming took 7 bases from V and 0 from J, leaving 4 bases between them. CDR3 size: 12 residues. Per the germline V gene, CDR1 is MDHEN and CDR2 is SYDVKM.

The chain couples TRBV19 to TRBJ2-3; the D is unclear. CDR3 length: 15 residues. Germline V gives CDR1 LNHDA, CDR2 SQIVND (reference sequence). Trimming shortened V by 6 bases and J by 3 bases, and 16 bases separated the two germline ends. The DNA for the CDR3 is TGTGCCAGTAGCCGAGACGAAGGTCTGACAGATACGCAGTATTTT. It encodes CASSRDEGLTDTQYF.

This clone was detected only once. The CDR3 region is CASRGGANEKLFF. The CDR3 nucleotides are TGTGCCAGCAGAGGGGGTGCTAATGAAAAACTGTTTTTT. The chain recombines TRBV28 with TRBJ1-4; maybe TRBD1 (6 bases). This CDR3 spans 13 amino acids. V dropped 6 bases and J dropped 3 bases, with 8 bases sitting between them. Germline assignment: CDR1 MDHEN and CDR2 SYDVKM.

The rearrangement links TRBV28 to TRBJ2-7; TRBD1 agrees at 9 bases. V gave up 5 bases and J gave up 3 bases; unmatched junction bases: 11. Per germline, CDR1 MDHEN and CDR2 SYDVKM. The CDR3 runs to 16 residues. CDR3 in amino acids: CASSRLPGQGLYEQYF. DNA of the CDR3: TGTGCCAGCAGTAGACTTCCGGGACAGGGACTCTACGAGCAGTACTTC.

In this sample, this clone turned up a few times. This sequence joins TRBV5-1 and TRBJ2-3, with 8 bases matching TRBD2. Germline loops: CDR1 SGHRS, CDR2 YFSETQ. Germline trimming cut 0 bases from V and 1 base from J; bases unmatched to any gene: 22. The CDR3 consists of 22 residues. The CDR3 DNA sequence: TGCGCCAGCAGCTTGGGGCAGGTCCGGGGTGTATTAAGCGGGAGAGGCACAGATACGCAGTATTTT. Protein sequence: CASSLGQVRGVLSGRGTDTQYF.

The rearrangement uses TRBV5-5 and TRBJ1-1; TRBD1 aligns across 11 bases. CDR3 length equals 17 residues. V lost 2 bases and J lost 2; bases outside the gene matches: 8. The germline gives CDR1 SGHKS, CDR2 YYEKEE (reference sequence). This chain's CDR3 is CASSFRTGGSVNTEAFF. As DNA, the CDR3 is TGTGCCAGCAGCTTTAGGACAGGGGGCTCAGTTAACACTGAAGCTTTCTTT.

The gene calls are TRBV5-1 and TRBJ2-3; TRBD2 is a possible D gene (6 bases). There are 16 residues in the CDR3. V lost 6 bases and J 1 base, leaving 18 bases between the germline ends. Germline values: CDR1 SGHRS, CDR2 YFSETQ. DNA of the CDR3: TGCGCCAGCATCGAAAACGGGGGAGCGGGCACAGATACGCAGTATTTT. As protein: CASIENGGAGTDTQYF. Variable domain in full (rest from reference TRBV5-1 and TRBJ2-3): KAGVTQTPRYLIKTRGQQVTLSCSPISGHRSVSWYQQTPGQGLQFLFEYFSETQRNKGNFPGRFSGRQFSNSRSEMNVSTLELGDSALYLCASIENGGAGTDTQYFGPGTRLTVL.

V is TRBV5-6 and J is TRBJ2-2; 7 bases align to TRBD2. V lost 4 bases, J lost 5 bases, and 8 bases stayed unmatched. CDR1 and CDR2 (germline): SGHDT, YYEEEE. The CDR3 totals 15 residues. CDR3 sequence (DNA): TGTGCCAGCAGCCCCGACCTGGGGGGGACCGGGGAGCTGTTTTTT. This translates into CASSPDLGGTGELFF.

The chain employs TRBV7-2 and TRBJ2-1; TRBD2 aligns across 12 bases. This CDR3 is 17 amino acids long. V shed 1 base, J shed 6 bases, and the junction held 7 bases outside the gene matches. CDR1 SGHTA and CDR2 FQGNSA come from the germline V gene. The CDR3: CASSLGLAGVIGNEQFF. Here the CDR3 DNA reads TGTGCCAGCAGCTTAGGACTAGCGGGAGTAATCGGCAATGAGCAGTTCTTC.

The chain employs TRBV30 and TRBJ2-2; tentatively, D is TRBD1 or TRBD2 (5 bases each). The germline V gene has CDR1 GTSNPN and CDR2 SVGIG (reference sequence). V was pared by 0 bases and J by 8 bases, with 13 bases between. CDR3 length: 14 residues. Here the CDR3 reads CAWSVRGSAGELFF. The CDR3 coding sequence is TGTGCCTGGAGTGTACGGGGCTCGGCAGGGGAGCTGTTTTTT. The whole variable domain, filled in from reference TRBV30 and TRBJ2-2, reads SQTIHQWPATLVQPVGSPLSLECTVEGTSNPNLYWYRQAAGRGLQLLFYSVGIGQISSEVPQNLSASRPQDRQFILSSKKLLLSDSGFYLCAWSVRGSAGELFFGEGSRLTVL.

This clone was observed many times. This sequence joins TRBV5-1 and TRBJ2-5, with unresolved D. The J call could be wrong; TRBJ2-7 is a better fit for the DNA end. The CDR3 has 14 residues. Germline CDR1 is SGHRS and CDR2 is YFSETQ. CDR3: CASSLASVRSEQYF. The CDR3 region has the DNA TGCGCCAGCAGCTTGGCCAGTGTTAGGTCCGAGCAGTACTTC.

The chain couples TRBV2 to TRBJ2-1, with D tentatively TRBD2 (5 bases). Germline lookup yields CDR1 SNHLY and CDR2 FYNNEI. The CDR3 totals 16 residues. Trimming removed 6 bases from V and 0 bases from J, with 15 bases in between. CDR3 bases: TGTGCCAGCAGACCCCAAGCGGCCAGCTCCTACAATGAGCAGTTCTTC. This codes for CASRPQAASSYNEQFF.

This clone has just one count. The gene calls are TRBV15 and TRBJ2-1; 13 nucleotides align to TRBD2. J gave up 8 bases and V 1 base, and 5 bases lay outside the gene matches. The CDR3 totals 16 residues. The germline gives CDR1 LNHNV, CDR2 YYDKDF (reference sequence). Here the CDR3 DNA reads TGTGCCACCAGCAGAGGGACTAGCGGGAGAGGATATGAGCAGTTCTTC. Translating it yields CATSRGTSGRGYEQFF.

Of note for this clone: The final CDR3 position lacks the conserved phenylalanine or tryptophan, pointing to a likely read error. The chain is built from TRBV2 and TRBJ1-5; D call uncertain. V was shortened by 7 bases and J by 7 bases, with 17 bases between the two germline ends. The CDR3 extends over 14 amino acids. Germline V gene sequence: CDR1 SNHLY, CDR2 FYNNEI. The CDR3 bases are TGTGCCAGCAAGGACGGAATAGCGGGGCAGCCCCAGCATTCT. As protein: CASKDGIAGQPQHS.

The chain uses TRBV27 and TRBJ1-2; no clear D. V lost 3 bases and J 8 bases, leaving 13 bases between the germline ends. This CDR3 spans 13 amino acids. CDR1 and CDR2 (germline): MNHEY, SMNVEV (reference sequence). The DNA for the CDR3 is TGTGCCAGCAGTTTCGGTGGTATTATCGGCTACACCTTC. Translated, it gives CASSFGGIIGYTF.

The chain is built from TRBV5-1 and TRBJ2-7; 10 nucleotides line up with TRBD2. In germline, CDR1 is SGHRS, CDR2 YFSETQ. The CDR3 is 15 residues long. V dropped 1 base and J dropped 2; count of bases not matched to a gene: 3. Written as DNA, the CDR3 is TGCGCCAGCAGCTTGCTAGCGGGAGCCACCTACGAGCAGTACTTC. It encodes CASSLLAGATYEQYF.

V usage is TRBV5-8 and J usage is TRBJ1-3, with a tentative D call TRBD1 (5 bases). This CDR3 contains 14 residues. CDR1 SGHTS and CDR2 YDEGEE come from the germline V gene. Trimming took 5 bases from V and 2 from J, leaving 11 bases between them. As DNA, the CDR3 is TGTGCCAGCAGACCTGGGACGGCTGGAAACACCATATATTTT. Its translation: CASRPGTAGNTIYF.

The rearrangement links TRBV10-3 to TRBJ2-1; D is ambiguous. CDR1 and CDR2 from the germline V gene are ENHRY and SYGVKD. This CDR3 comprises 13 residues. Trimming shortened V by 8 bases and J by 6 bases, and 14 bases separated the two germline ends. Here the CDR3 DNA reads TGTGCCATCGGGTTACGGTCACTCAATGAGCAGTTCTTC. This codes for CAIGLRSLNEQFF.

CDR3: CASSQYDSQYF. As DNA, the CDR3 is TGTGCCAGCAGCCAATATGATTCCCAGTACTTC. The rearrangement joins TRBV16 to TRBJ2-5; no clear D gene. Germline V gene sequence: CDR1 KGHSY, CDR2 FQNENV. The CDR3 length is 11 residues. V lost 1 base, J lost 9 bases, and 6 bases lay in between. Filled out from reference TRBV16 and TRBJ2-5, the complete variable domain reads GEEVAQTPKHLVRGEGQKAKLYCAPIKGHSYVFWYQQVLKNEFKFLISFQNENVFDETGMPKERFSAKCLPNSPCSLEIQATKLEDSAVYFCASSQYDSQYFGPGTRLLVL.

This chain uses TRBV5-4 with TRBJ1-4; perhaps TRBD1 as D (5 bases). The CDR3 is made up of 15 amino acids. Germline loops: CDR1 SGHNT, CDR2 YYREEE (reference sequence). V was trimmed by 4 bases and J by 4 bases, leaving 14 bases between them. In nucleotides, the CDR3 is TGTGCCAGCAGCACCGCAGGGTGGGGTAATGAAAAACTGTTTTTT. Protein: CASSTAGWGNEKLFF.

This sequence joins TRBV7-2 and TRBJ2-1; 7 bases are a match to TRBD2. The CDR3 runs 15 residues. Germline V gene data show CDR1 as SGHTA and CDR2 as FQGNSA. After removal of 5 bases from V and 1 base from J, the junction contained 5 bases not matched to a gene. The CDR3 sequence is CASSPTSDSYNEQFF. In DNA, the CDR3 is TGTGCCAGCAGCCCTACTAGCGATTCCTACAATGAGCAGTTCTTC.

The rearrangement uses TRBV28 and TRBJ2-7, with D possibly TRBD1 on 5 matching bases. This CDR3 has 13 amino acids. CDR1 MDHEN and CDR2 SYDVKM come from the germline V gene. The germline V and J ends were trimmed by 6 bases and 0 bases, with 9 bases remaining between them. CDR3 in amino acids: CASRGPSSYEQYF. The CDR3 coding sequence is TGTGCCAGCAGGGGGCCGAGCTCCTACGAGCAGTACTTC.

V gene TRBV2 combines with J gene TRBJ2-3, with TRBD1 matching 7 bases. CDR1 is SNHLY, CDR2 FYNNEI, per germline. This CDR3 is built from 15 residues. Germline trimming cut 6 bases from V and 2 bases from J; bases unmatched to any gene: 8. In DNA, the CDR3 is TGTGCCAGCAGCCTGGACAGGATGACCACAGATACGCAGTATTTT. This sequence encodes CASSLDRMTTDTQYF.

A word on this clone: A much bigger clone sits one base away, suggesting this may be a read error. The chain's CDR3 is CASSPGEGYEQYF. The CDR3, as DNA: TGTGCCAGCTCACCAGGGGAGGGCTACGAGCAGTACTTC. This rearrangement joins TRBV18 to TRBJ2-5, with TRBD2 identical over 7 bases. With the DNA end fitting TRBJ2-7 better, the J assignment may be wrong. Germline V gene sequence: CDR1 KGHSH, CDR2 LQKENI. This CDR3 contains 13 residues.

CDR3 amino acids: CASTGYRGGPYEQYF. CDR3 DNA: TGTGCCAGCACCGGGTACAGGGGGGGTCCCTACGAGCAGTACTTC. The V and J genes are TRBV9 and TRBJ2-7, with D tentatively TRBD1 (8 bases). CDR1 is SGDLS and CDR2 is YYNGEE in the germline V gene. V gave up 6 bases and J gave up 2 bases, with 18 bases separating them. This CDR3 contains 15 residues.